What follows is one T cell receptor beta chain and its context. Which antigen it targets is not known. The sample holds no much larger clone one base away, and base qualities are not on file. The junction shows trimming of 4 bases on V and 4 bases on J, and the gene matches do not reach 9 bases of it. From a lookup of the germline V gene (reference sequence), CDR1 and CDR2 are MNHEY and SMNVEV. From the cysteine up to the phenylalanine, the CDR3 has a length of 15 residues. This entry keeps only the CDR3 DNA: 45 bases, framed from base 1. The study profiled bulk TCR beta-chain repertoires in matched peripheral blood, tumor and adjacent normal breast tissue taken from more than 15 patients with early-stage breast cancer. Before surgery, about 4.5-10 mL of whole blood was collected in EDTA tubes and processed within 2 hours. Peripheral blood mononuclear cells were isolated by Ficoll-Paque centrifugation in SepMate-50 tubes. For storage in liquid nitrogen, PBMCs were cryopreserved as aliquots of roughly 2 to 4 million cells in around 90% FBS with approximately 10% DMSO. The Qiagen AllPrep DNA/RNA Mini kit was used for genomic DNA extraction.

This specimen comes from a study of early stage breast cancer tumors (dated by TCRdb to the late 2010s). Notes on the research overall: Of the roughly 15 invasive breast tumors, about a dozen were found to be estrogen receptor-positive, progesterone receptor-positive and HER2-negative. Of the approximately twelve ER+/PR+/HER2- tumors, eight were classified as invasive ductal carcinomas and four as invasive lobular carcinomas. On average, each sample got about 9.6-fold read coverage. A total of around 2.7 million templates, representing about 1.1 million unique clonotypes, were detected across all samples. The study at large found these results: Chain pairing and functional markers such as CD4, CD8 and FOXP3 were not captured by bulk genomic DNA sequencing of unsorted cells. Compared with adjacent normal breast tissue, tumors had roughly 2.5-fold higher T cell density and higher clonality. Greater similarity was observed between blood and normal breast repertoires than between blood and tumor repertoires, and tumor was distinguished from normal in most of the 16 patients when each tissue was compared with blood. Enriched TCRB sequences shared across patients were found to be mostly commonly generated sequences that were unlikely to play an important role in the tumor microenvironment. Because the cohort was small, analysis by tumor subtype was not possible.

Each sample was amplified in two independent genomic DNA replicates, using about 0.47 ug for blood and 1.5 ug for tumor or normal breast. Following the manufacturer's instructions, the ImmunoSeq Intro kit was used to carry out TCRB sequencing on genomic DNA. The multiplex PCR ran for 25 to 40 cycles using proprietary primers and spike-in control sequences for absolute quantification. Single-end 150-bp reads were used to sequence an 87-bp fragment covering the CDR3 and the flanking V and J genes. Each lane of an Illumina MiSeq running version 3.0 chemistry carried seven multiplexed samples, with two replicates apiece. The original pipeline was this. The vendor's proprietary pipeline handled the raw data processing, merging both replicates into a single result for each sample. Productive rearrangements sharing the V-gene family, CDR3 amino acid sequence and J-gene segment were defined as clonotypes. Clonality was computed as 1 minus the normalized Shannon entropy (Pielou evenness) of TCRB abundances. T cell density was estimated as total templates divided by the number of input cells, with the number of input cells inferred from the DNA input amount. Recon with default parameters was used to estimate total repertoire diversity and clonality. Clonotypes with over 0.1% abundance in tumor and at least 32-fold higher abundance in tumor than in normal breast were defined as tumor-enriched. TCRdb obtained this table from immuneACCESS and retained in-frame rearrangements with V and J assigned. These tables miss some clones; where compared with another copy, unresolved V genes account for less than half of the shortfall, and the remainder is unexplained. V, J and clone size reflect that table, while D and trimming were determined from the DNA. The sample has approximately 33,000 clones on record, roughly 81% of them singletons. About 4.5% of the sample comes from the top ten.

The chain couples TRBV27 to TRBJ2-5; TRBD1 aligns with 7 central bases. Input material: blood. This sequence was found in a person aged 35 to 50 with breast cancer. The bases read TGTGCCAGCAGTTGGAGCCGGACAGGTACAGAGACCCAGTACTTC. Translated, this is CASSWSRTGTETQYF.